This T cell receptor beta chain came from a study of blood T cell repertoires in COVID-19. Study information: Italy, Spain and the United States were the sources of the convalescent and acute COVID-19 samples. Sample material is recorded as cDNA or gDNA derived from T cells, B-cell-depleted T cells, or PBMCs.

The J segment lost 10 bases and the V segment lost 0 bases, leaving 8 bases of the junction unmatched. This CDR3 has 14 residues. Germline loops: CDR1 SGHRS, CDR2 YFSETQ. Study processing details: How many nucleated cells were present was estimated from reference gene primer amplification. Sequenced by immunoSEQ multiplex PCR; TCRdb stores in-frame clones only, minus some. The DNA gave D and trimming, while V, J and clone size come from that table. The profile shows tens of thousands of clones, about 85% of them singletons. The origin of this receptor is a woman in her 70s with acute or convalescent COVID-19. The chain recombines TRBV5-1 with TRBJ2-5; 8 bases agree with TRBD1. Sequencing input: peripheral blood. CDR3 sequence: CASSLDTGGSSQYF. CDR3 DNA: TGCGCCAGCAGCTTGGACACAGGGGGATCGAGCCAGTACTTC.